Below are 8 T cell receptor beta chains sequenced from a single sample in a study of blood T cells in healthy people across ages. Next came a second PCR, run for about 7 to 12 cycles, which used a sample-barcoded 5' primer along with a J-beta primer mix. TCRdb re-analysed the 5' RACE reads in MiXCR, keeping a single row per CDR3 protein. The table has 550,000 to 700,000 distinct CDR3 sequences, approximately 27% seen once. The sequencing sample was made of blood. The receptors were sampled from a woman aged 70-85 years in good health.

The chain couples TRBV5-5 to TRBJ1-4; D gene unclear. V lost 2 bases and J lost 6, with 8 bases in between. The CDR3 consists of 13 residues. Germline lookup yields CDR1 SGHKS and CDR2 YYEKEE (reference sequence). The CDR3 DNA is TGTGCCAGCAGCTTTGGAGTGGATGAAAAACTGTTTTTT. It yields the protein CASSFGVDEKLFF. The variable domain in full, completed from reference TRBV5-5 and TRBJ1-4, reads DAGVTQSPTHLIKTRGQQVTLRCSPISGHKSVSWYQQVLGQGPQFIFQYYEKEERGRGNFPDRFSARQFPNYSSELNVNALLLGDSALYLCASSFGVDEKLFFGSGTQLSVL.

J is TRBJ2-2 and V is TRBV7-2; D is perhaps TRBD2 (6 bases). Germline CDR1 and CDR2: SGHTA and FQGNSA. V lost 3 bases and J 2 bases, leaving 7 bases between the germline ends. This CDR3 spans 14 amino acids. In nucleotides, the CDR3 is TGTGCCAGCAGCTTGGACTATAACACCGGGGAGCTGTTTTTT. It yields the protein CASSLDYNTGELFF.

The genes are TRBV20-1 and TRBJ1-1; 9 nucleotides agree with TRBD1. Germline V lookup: CDR1 DFQATT, CDR2 SNEGSKA (reference sequence). Trimming cost V 6 bases and J 1 base; bases outside gene matches: 6. The CDR3 length is 14 residues. The CDR3 spells CSASTGGRNTEAFF. The CDR3 coding sequence is TGCAGTGCCTCGACAGGGGGTCGGAACACTGAAGCTTTCTTT.

The chain employs TRBV28 and TRBJ1-4; weak D call: TRBD1 (5 bases). With 4 bases removed from V and 5 bases from J, the gap between germline ends came to 8 bases. The V gene's germline CDR1 is MDHEN and CDR2 SYDVKM. The CDR3 has 13 amino acids. CDR3 in DNA: TGTGCCAGCAGTTGGGGACTGAATGAAAAACTGTTTTTT. It is translated as CASSWGLNEKLFF.

The chain links TRBV11-2 to TRBJ2-3, with D perhaps matching TRBD2 (6 bases). The CDR3 runs 14 residues. V was trimmed by 4 bases and J by 6 bases, leaving 14 bases between them. CDR1 and CDR2 (germline): SGHAT, FQNNGV. The DNA for the CDR3 is TGTGCCAGCAGCTCAAGGGCGGGGACGGATACGCAGTATTTT. It is translated as CASSSRAGTDTQYF.

This chain connects TRBV29-1 to TRBJ1-1; 7 nucleotides agree with TRBD1. There are 13 residues in the CDR3. V trimming: 4 bases; J trimming: 0 bases; junction bases outside the gene matches: 2. The germline CDR1 and CDR2 sequences are SQVTM and ANQGSEA. The chain's CDR3 is CSVAGQMNTEAFF. The CDR3 region has the DNA TGCAGCGTTGCGGGACAGATGAACACTGAAGCTTTCTTT.

This clonotype was counted a few times. This chain joins TRBV7-2 and TRBJ2-3, with 8 bases aligning to TRBD2. V shed 7 bases and J 4 bases; nucleotides not matched to a gene: 4. CDR1 and CDR2 from the germline V gene are SGHTA and FQGNSA. This CDR3 comprises 13 residues. The CDR3 sequence is CASTGRGADTQYF. Here the CDR3 DNA reads TGTGCCAGCACGGGGCGGGGGGCAGATACGCAGTATTTT. Full variable domain (remainder filled in from reference TRBV7-2 and TRBJ2-3): GAGVSQSPSNKVTEKGKDVELRCDPISGHTALYWYRQSLGQGLEFLIYFQGNSAPDKSGLPSDRFSAERTGGSVSTLTIQRTQQEDSAVYLCASTGRGADTQYFGPGTRLTVL.

The rearrangement links TRBV4-1 to TRBJ2-3; 11 nucleotides line up with TRBD2. The CDR3 is 16 amino acids. V was clipped by 2 bases and J by 7 bases; unmatched bases: 8. Germline loops: CDR1 MGHRA, CDR2 YSYEKL. CDR3 protein: CASSQTLSGGVNTQYF. The CDR3 DNA reads as TGCGCCAGCAGCCAAACCCTTAGCGGGGGGGTCAATACGCAGTATTTT.